This TCR beta chain was sequenced during a study of cytomegalovirus exposure and HLA in healthy donors. The PCR was carried out with 60 Vbeta primers and 13 Jbeta primers. Study processing details: Later analysis identified 65 million to 80 million unique TCR beta chains, 9 million to 12 million shared. Generated by immunoSEQ multiplex PCR, the TCRdb table keeps only in-frame clones and is missing some. V and J calls and clone size are given by that table; D and trimming were obtained from the DNA. The sample contains 120,000 to 150,000 clones, 55% to 70% of which appear only once. Germline lookup yields CDR1 SNHLY and CDR2 FYNNEI. The CDR3 spans 13 residues. After removal of 7 bases from V and 5 bases from J, the junction contained 6 bases not matched to a gene.

V is TRBV2 and J is TRBJ2-3; TRBD2 matches at 7 bases. Sample: PBMCs. The TCR comes from a woman under 40 in good health and CMV-seropositive. In DNA form, the CDR3 reads TGTGCCAGCACCCTGTGGGGGGGAGATACGCAGTATTTT. It specifies CASTLWGGDTQYF.